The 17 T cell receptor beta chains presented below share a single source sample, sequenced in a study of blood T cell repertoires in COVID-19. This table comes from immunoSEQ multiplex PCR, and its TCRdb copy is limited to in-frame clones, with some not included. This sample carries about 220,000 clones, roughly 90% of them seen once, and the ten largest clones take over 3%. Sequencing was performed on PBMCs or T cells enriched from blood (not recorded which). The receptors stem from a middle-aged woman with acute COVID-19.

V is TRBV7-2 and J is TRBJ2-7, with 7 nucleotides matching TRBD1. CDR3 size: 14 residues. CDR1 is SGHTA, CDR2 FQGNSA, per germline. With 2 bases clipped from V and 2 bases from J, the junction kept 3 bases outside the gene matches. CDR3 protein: CASSLTGAPYEQYF. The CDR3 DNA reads TGTGCCAGCAGCTTAACAGGGGCCCCCTACGAGCAGTACTTC.

CDR3 protein: CSASEGQGVYGYTF. The DNA of the CDR3 is TGCAGTGCTAGTGAGGGACAAGGGGTTTATGGCTACACCTTC. The chain uses TRBV20-1 and TRBJ1-2; possibly TRBD1 for D (6 bases). From germline, CDR1 is DFQATT and CDR2 SNEGSKA (reference sequence). V lost 3 bases and J lost 5, with 16 bases in between. This CDR3 has 14 amino acids.

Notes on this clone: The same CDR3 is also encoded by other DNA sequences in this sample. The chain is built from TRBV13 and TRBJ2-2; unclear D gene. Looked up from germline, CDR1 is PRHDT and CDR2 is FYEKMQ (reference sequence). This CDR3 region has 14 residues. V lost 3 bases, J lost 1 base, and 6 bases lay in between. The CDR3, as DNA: TGTGCCAGCAGCTTGGGCAGGAACACCGGGGAGCTGTTTTTT. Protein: CASSLGRNTGELFF. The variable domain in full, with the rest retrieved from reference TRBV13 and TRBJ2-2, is AAGVIQSPRHLIKEKRETATLKCYPIPRHDTVYWYQQGPGQDPQFLISFYEKMQSDKGSIPDRFSAQQFSDYHSELNMSSLELGDSALYFCASSLGRNTGELFFGEGSRLTVL.

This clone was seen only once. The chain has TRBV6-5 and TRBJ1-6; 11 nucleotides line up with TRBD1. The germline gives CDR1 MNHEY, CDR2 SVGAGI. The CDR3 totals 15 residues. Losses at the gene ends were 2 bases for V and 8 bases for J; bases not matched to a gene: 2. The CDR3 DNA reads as TGTGCCAGCAGTTACGGGGACAGGGGGGATTCACCCCTCCACTTT. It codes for CASSYGDRGDSPLHF.

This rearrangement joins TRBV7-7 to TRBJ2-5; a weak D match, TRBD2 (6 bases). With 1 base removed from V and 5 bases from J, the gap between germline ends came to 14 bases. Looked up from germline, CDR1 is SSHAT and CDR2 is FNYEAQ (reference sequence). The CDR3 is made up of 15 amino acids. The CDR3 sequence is CASSLGRGVAETQYF. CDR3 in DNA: TGTGCCAGCAGCTTAGGTCGCGGGGTCGCGGAGACCCAGTACTTC.

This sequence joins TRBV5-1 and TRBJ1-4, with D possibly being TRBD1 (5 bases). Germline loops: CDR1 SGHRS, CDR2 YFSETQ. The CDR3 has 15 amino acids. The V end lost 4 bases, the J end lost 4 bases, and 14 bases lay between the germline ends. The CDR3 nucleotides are TGCGCCAGCAGCCCAGGGAGGGTCGATAATGAAAAACTGTTTTTT. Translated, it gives CASSPGRVDNEKLFF.

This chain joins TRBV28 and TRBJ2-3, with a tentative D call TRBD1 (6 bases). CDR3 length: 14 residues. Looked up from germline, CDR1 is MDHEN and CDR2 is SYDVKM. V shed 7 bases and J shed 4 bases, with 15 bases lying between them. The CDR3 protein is CASTRPTGSDTQYF. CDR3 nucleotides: TGTGCCAGCACCCGTCCCACAGGGTCAGATACGCAGTATTTT.

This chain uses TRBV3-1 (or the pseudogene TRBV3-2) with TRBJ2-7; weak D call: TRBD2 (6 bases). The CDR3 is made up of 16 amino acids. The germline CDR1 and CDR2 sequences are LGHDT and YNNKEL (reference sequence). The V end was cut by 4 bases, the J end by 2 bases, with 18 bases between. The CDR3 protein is CASSPNPGTPTYEQYV. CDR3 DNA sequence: TGTGCCAGCAGCCCTAACCCCGGGACTCCTACCTACGAGCAGTACGTC.

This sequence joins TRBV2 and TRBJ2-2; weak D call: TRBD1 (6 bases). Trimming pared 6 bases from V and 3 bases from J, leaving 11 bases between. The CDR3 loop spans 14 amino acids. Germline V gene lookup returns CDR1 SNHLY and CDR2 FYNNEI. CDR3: CASRTDSHTGELFF. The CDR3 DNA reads TGTGCCAGCAGGACGGACAGTCACACCGGGGAGCTGTTTTTT.

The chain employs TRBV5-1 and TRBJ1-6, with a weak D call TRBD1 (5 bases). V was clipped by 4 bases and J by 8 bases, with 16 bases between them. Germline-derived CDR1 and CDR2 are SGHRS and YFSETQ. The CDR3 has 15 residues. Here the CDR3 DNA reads TGCGCCAGCAGCGCTACCGGGCTCAGGGATTCACCCCTCCACTTT. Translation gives CASSATGLRDSPLHF.

This chain's CDR3 is CASSQVVSGGVSTDTQYF. The CDR3 DNA follows: TGCGCCAGCAGCCAAGTTGTTAGCGGGGGGGTTAGCACAGATACGCAGTATTTT. The chain joins TRBV4-1 to TRBJ2-3, with TRBD2 identical over 11 bases. The CDR3 is 18 residues long. V trimming: 1 base; J trimming: 0 bases; junction bases outside the gene matches: 6. Germline loops: CDR1 MGHRA, CDR2 YSYEKL.

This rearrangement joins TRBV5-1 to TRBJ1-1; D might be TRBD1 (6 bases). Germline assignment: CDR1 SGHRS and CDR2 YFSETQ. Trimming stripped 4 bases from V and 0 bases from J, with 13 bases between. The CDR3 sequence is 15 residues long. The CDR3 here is CASSPLTGMNTEAFF. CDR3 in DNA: TGCGCCAGCAGCCCCTTAACAGGGATGAACACTGAAGCTTTCTTT. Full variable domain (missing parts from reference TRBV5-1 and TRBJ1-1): KAGVTQTPRYLIKTRGQQVTLSCSPISGHRSVSWYQQTPGQGLQFLFEYFSETQRNKGNFPGRFSGRQFSNSRSEMNVSTLELGDSALYLCASSPLTGMNTEAFFGQGTRLTVV.

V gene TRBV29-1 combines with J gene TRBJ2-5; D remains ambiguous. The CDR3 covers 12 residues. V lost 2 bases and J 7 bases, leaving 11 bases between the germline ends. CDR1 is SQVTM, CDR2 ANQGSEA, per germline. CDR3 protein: CSVETGLATQYF. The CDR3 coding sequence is TGCAGCGTTGAAACGGGTTTGGCGACCCAGTACTTC.

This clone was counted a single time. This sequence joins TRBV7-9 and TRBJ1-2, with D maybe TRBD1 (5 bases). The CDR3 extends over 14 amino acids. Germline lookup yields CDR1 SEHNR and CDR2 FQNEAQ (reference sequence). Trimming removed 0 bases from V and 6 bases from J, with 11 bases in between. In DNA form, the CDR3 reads TGTGCCAGCAGCTTAGCTCAGGCAGGGAATGGCTACACCTTC. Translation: CASSLAQAGNGYTF.

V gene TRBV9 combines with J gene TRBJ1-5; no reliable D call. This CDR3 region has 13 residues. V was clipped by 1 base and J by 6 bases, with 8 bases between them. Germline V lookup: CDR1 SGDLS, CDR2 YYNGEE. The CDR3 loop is CASSVTVGQPQHF. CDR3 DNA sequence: TGTGCCAGCAGCGTAACAGTAGGTCAGCCCCAGCATTTT.

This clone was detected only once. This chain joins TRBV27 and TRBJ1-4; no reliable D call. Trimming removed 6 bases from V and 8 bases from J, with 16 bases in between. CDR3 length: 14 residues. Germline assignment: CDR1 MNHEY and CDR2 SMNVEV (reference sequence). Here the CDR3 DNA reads TGTGCCAGCAGACCAACTAGGGTTCAGGAAAAACTGTTTTTT. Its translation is CASRPTRVQEKLFF.

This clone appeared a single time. CDR3 sequence reads: CASSQGLAGKGGQFF. The CDR3 DNA sequence: TGTGCCAGCAGCCAAGGACTAGCGGGGAAGGGTGGGCAGTTCTTC. The chain combines TRBV14 with TRBJ2-1, with 11 bases fitting TRBD2. Germline values: CDR1 SGHDN, CDR2 FVKESK. The CDR3 has 15 residues. V was clipped by 1 base and J by 12 bases; unmatched bases: 8.